These 23 T cell receptor beta chains originate from one sample sequenced in a study of long-term antiretroviral therapy in people with HIV. Survey-level immunoSEQ v3.0 assays were run. Sequenced by immunoSEQ multiplex PCR; TCRdb stores in-frame clones only, minus some. This table has approximately 30,000 clones, roughly 77% appearing once. Sequences were derived from unsorted PBMCs, sampled 1.9 years after starting antiretroviral therapy. These TCRs come from a man aged 18-30 years with HIV.

This clone was counted only a few times. The gene calls are TRBV2 and TRBJ1-4; D uncertain. The CDR3 extends over 11 amino acids. Between the trimmed V and J ends, which lost 8 bases and 4 bases, there was a span of 5 bases. Per germline, CDR1 SNHLY and CDR2 FYNNEI. In nucleotides, the CDR3 is TGTGCCAGCCCCCGTAATGAAAAACTGTTTTTT. Encoded protein: CASPRNEKLFF.

This clone showed up just once. The chain uses TRBV6-6 and TRBJ2-5; TRBD2 matches at 11 bases. Germline V CDR1 and CDR2: MNHNY, SVGAGI (reference sequence). The CDR3 length is 14 residues. V shed 10 bases and J 5 bases; nucleotides not matched to a gene: 9. CDR3 loop: CATELAGAGETQYF. In DNA, the CDR3 is TGTGCCACAGAACTAGCGGGGGCTGGGGAGACCCAGTACTTC.

This chain joins TRBV5-4 and TRBJ1-2, with D unclear. V was cut by 4 bases and J by 2 bases, with 12 bases left in between. Germline CDR1 SGHNT, CDR2 YYREEE (reference sequence). CDR3 length: 14 residues. In nucleotides, the CDR3 is TGTGCCAGCAGCCCGCCGGGCGCCAACTATGGCTACACCTTC. It encodes CASSPPGANYGYTF.

The chain is built from TRBV6-5 and TRBJ1-1; no definite D call. CDR1 is MNHEY, CDR2 SVGAGI, per germline. Trimming stripped 6 bases from V and 0 bases from J, with 8 bases between. The CDR3 runs to 13 residues. In DNA, the CDR3 is TGTGCCAGCAGCCCGCACATGAACACTGAAGCTTTCTTT. As protein: CASSPHMNTEAFF.

The rearrangement uses TRBV4-1 and TRBJ2-3; D ambiguous. V was clipped by 6 bases and J by 2 bases, with 15 bases between them. CDR3 size: 15 residues. In germline, CDR1 is MGHRA, CDR2 YSYEKL. CDR3 DNA sequence: TGCGCCAGCAGGACGGGTCATTCAGACACAGATACGCAGTATTTT. This gives the protein CASRTGHSDTDTQYF.

The chain is built from TRBV27 and TRBJ2-3; a possible D gene is TRBD2 (6 bases). The V gene lost 5 bases and the J gene lost 0 bases, with 9 bases spanning the gap. The germline CDR1 and CDR2 sequences are MNHEY and SMNVEV (reference sequence). This CDR3 has 14 residues. The CDR3 here is CASSPEGSTDTQYF. Here the CDR3 DNA reads TGTGCCAGCAGTCCGGAGGGGAGCACAGATACGCAGTATTTT.

The chain links TRBV19 to TRBJ2-3; TRBD2 matches at 9 bases. The CDR3 totals 15 residues. Germline CDR1 LNHDA, CDR2 SQIVND (reference sequence). Trimming cost V 8 bases and J 2 bases; bases outside gene matches: 8. For the CDR3, the DNA is TGTGCCAGTTCCCGAGTAGCGGGGGACACAGATACGCAGTATTTT. Amino acids: CASSRVAGDTDTQYF.

The rearrangement uses TRBV13 and TRBJ1-3, with TRBD1 matching 7 bases. Losses at the gene ends were 1 base for V and 2 bases for J; bases not matched to a gene: 2. The germline V gene encodes CDR1 PRHDT and CDR2 FYEKMQ (reference sequence). The length of the CDR3 is 15 residues. The CDR3 protein is CASSLEDRAGNTIYF. As DNA, the CDR3 is TGTGCCAGCAGCTTAGAAGACAGGGCTGGAAACACCATATATTTT.

The chain couples TRBV27 to TRBJ2-7; 7 bases align to TRBD2. From germline, CDR1 is MNHEY and CDR2 SMNVEV (reference sequence). The CDR3 runs to 14 residues. Trimming took 6 bases from V and 0 from J; bases not matched to a gene: 5. CDR3 in amino acids: CASSPRDYSYEQYF. The CDR3 nucleotides are TGTGCCAGCAGCCCCCGGGACTACTCCTACGAGCAGTACTTC.

The J gene is TRBJ1-6, the V gene TRBV5-6; 7 bases are shared with TRBD1. CDR1 is SGHDT, CDR2 YYEEEE, per germline. There are 16 residues in the CDR3. J lost 5 bases, V lost 4 bases, and 9 bases had no gene match. This CDR3 is CASSLPLTGNNSPLHF. In DNA form, the CDR3 reads TGTGCCAGCAGCCTACCCCTGACAGGGAATAATTCACCCCTCCACTTT.

The rearrangement uses TRBV2 and TRBJ2-7, with unresolved D. Trimming cost V 3 bases and J 0 bases, with 9 bases left between them. Germline V CDR1 and CDR2: SNHLY, FYNNEI. CDR3 length equals 14 residues. The CDR3 protein is CASSEVGISYEQYV. CDR3 DNA sequence: TGTGCCAGCAGTGAGGTGGGCATCTCCTACGAGCAGTACGTC.

CDR3 nucleotide sequence: TGCGCCAGCAGCCAGCCCCTCATCCCCTCTGGGGCCAACGTCCTGACTTTC. As protein: CASSQPLIPSGANVLTF. The rearrangement joins TRBV4-1 to TRBJ2-6; D unclear. The germline V and J ends were trimmed by 3 bases and 0 bases, with 12 bases remaining between them. Germline V lookup: CDR1 MGHRA, CDR2 YSYEKL. This CDR3 contains 17 residues.

This clone came up once. V gene TRBV7-8 combines with J gene TRBJ1-2; TRBD1 aligns across 9 bases. V gave up 7 bases and J gave up 8 bases; unmatched junction bases: 11. The CDR3 has 14 residues. Germline lookup yields CDR1 SGHVS and CDR2 FQNEAQ. The chain's CDR3 is CASTKRGQGDGYTF. The CDR3 DNA sequence: TGTGCCAGCACCAAACGGGGACAGGGAGACGGCTACACCTTC. Filled out from reference TRBV7-8 and TRBJ1-2, the complete variable domain reads GAGVSQSPRYKVAKRGQDVALRCDPISGHVSLFWYQQALGQGPEFLTYFQNEAQLDKSGLPSDRFFAERPEGSVSTLKIQRTQQEDSAVYLCASTKRGQGDGYTFGSGTRLTVV.

The chain is built from TRBV7-9 and TRBJ1-5; D ambiguous. Deletions cut 5 bases from V and 9 bases from J, with 11 bases between. The germline V gene has CDR1 SEHNR and CDR2 FQNEAQ (reference sequence). There are 12 residues in the CDR3. This chain's CDR3 is CASSASIGPQHF. The DNA for the CDR3 is TGTGCCAGCAGCGCGAGCATAGGGCCCCAGCATTTT.

The chain uses TRBV4-2 and TRBJ2-2; tentatively, D is TRBD1 or TRBD2 (6 bases each). CDR3 length: 14 amino acids. V was shortened by 0 bases and J by 6 bases, with 8 bases between the two germline ends. The germline V gene encodes CDR1 LGHNA and CDR2 YNFKEQ. In nucleotides, the CDR3 is TGTGCCAGCAGCCAAGAGGAGGGGGCCGGGGAGCTGTTTTTT. Protein sequence: CASSQEEGAGELFF.

The CDR3 spells CAWTADSNQPQHF. CDR3 DNA sequence: TGTGCCTGGACGGCAGATAGCAATCAGCCCCAGCATTTT. This chain connects TRBV30 to TRBJ1-5; D not resolved. Trimming left V 4 bases short and J 0 bases short, with 7 bases between. The CDR3 sequence is 13 residues long. CDR1 and CDR2 from the germline V gene are GTSNPN and SVGIG (reference sequence).

The J gene is TRBJ1-1, the V gene TRBV6-6, with D hard to call. The CDR3 sequence is 13 residues long. Germline V gene lookup returns CDR1 MNHNY and CDR2 SVGAGI (reference sequence). V lost 6 bases to trimming and J lost 5 bases, with 13 bases between them. The CDR3 reads CASSQFPRTEAFF. In nucleotides, the CDR3 is TGTGCCAGCAGCCAATTCCCACGGACTGAAGCTTTCTTT.

In its sample, this clone was seen a few times. CDR3 protein: CASSSGTDTGELFF. The CDR3 bases are TGTGCCAGCAGTTCCGGGACGGATACCGGGGAGCTGTTTTTT. The chain links TRBV27 to TRBJ2-2; D is perhaps TRBD1 or TRBD2 (5 bases each). The CDR3 loop spans 14 amino acids. V lost 4 bases and J lost 5, with 11 bases in between. From germline, CDR1 is MNHEY and CDR2 SMNVEV (reference sequence).

The rearrangement links TRBV2 to TRBJ1-6; TRBD1 might be the D (5 bases). The CDR3 covers 16 residues. The germline V gene has CDR1 SNHLY and CDR2 FYNNEI. The V and J ends lost 7 bases and 5 bases respectively, with 18 bases between them. Here the CDR3 reads CASKIRGSLDNSPLHF. In DNA form, the CDR3 reads TGTGCCAGCAAGATCCGGGGGAGTTTGGATAATTCACCCCTCCACTTT.

V and J are TRBV10-1 and TRBJ2-5, with D perhaps matching TRBD1 or TRBD2 (5 bases each). The length of the CDR3 is 16 residues. In germline, CDR1 is WNHNN, CDR2 SYGVQD (reference sequence). Trimming took off 0 bases at V and 3 bases at J, with 14 bases between the two ends. The CDR3 here is CASSESDAGTKETQYF. The CDR3 DNA sequence: TGCGCCAGCAGTGAGTCCGACGCCGGGACCAAAGAGACCCAGTACTTC.

The CDR3 region has the DNA TGCGCCAGCAGCCAAGGGAAGGGCGCTGGAAACACCATATATTTT. Its protein is CASSQGKGAGNTIYF. V gene TRBV4-1 combines with J gene TRBJ1-3; no firm D call. Germline V gene sequence: CDR1 MGHRA, CDR2 YSYEKL. The V gene lost 1 base and the J gene lost 2 bases, with 9 bases spanning the gap. CDR3 size: 15 residues.

The chain joins TRBV4-1 to TRBJ2-1; D unclear. V shed 8 bases and J shed 12 bases, with 14 bases lying between them. Germline assignment: CDR1 MGHRA and CDR2 YSYEKL. The CDR3 runs 11 residues. The CDR3 sequence is CASGSPPGQFF. The CDR3 nucleotides read TGCGCCAGCGGGTCCCCCCCGGGGCAGTTCTTC.

This sequence joins TRBV29-1 and TRBJ2-1; maybe TRBD2 (5 bases). The CDR3 is 13 residues long. The germline CDR1 and CDR2 sequences are SQVTM and ANQGSEA. The ends were cut back, 4 bases at V and 10 bases at J, with 17 bases in the middle. This chain's CDR3 is CSVVRRAKREQFF. The CDR3 DNA follows: TGCAGCGTTGTAAGGCGGGCCAAGCGAGAGCAGTTCTTC.